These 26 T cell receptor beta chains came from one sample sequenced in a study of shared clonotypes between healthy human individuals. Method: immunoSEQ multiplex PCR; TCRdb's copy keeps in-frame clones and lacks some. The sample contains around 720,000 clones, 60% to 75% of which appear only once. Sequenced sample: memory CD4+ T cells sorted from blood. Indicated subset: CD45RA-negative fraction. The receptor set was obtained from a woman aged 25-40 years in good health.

The CDR3 sequence is CASSWTTRMNTEAFF. The CDR3 DNA reads as TGCGCCAGCAGCTGGACAACCCGGATGAACACTGAAGCTTTCTTT. The rearrangement uses TRBV5-1 and TRBJ1-1; a weak D match, TRBD1 (5 bases). V shed 3 bases and J shed 0 bases, with 12 bases lying between them. The CDR3 spans 15 residues. Germline lookup yields CDR1 SGHRS and CDR2 YFSETQ.

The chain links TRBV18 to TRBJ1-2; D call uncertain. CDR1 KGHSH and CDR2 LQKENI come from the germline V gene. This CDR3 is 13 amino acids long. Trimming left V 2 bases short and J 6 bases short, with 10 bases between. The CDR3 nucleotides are TGTGCCAGCTCACCAAGGCAGTCTCATGGCTACACCTTC. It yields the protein CASSPRQSHGYTF. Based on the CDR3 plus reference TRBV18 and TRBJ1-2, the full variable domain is NAGVMQNPRHLVRRRGQEARLRCSPMKGHSHVYWYRQLPEEGLKFMVYLQKENIIDESGMPKERFSAEFPKEGPSILRIQQVVRGDSAAYFCASSPRQSHGYTFGSGTRLTVV.

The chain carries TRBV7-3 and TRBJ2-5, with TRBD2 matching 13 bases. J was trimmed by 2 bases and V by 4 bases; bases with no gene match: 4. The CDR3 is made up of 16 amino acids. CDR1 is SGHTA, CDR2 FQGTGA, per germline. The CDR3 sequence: CASSSGTSGEQETQYF. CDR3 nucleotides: TGTGCCAGCAGCTCCGGGACTAGCGGGGAACAAGAGACCCAGTACTTC.

CDR3: CASEFFRISSYEQYF. The CDR3 nucleotides read TGTGCCAGCGAGTTCTTCCGGATTAGCTCCTACGAGCAGTACTTC. The J gene is TRBJ2-7, the V gene TRBV2; D uncertain. This CDR3 spans 15 amino acids. Germline-derived CDR1 and CDR2 are SNHLY and FYNNEI. V lost 8 bases and J lost 0, with 17 bases in between.

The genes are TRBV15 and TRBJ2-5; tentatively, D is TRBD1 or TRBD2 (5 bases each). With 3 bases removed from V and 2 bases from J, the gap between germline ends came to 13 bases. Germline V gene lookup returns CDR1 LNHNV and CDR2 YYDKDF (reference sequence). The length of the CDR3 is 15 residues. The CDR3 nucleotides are TGTGCCACCAGCAGGGCCGGGGCAGGTCAAGAGACCCAGTACTTC. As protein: CATSRAGAGQETQYF.

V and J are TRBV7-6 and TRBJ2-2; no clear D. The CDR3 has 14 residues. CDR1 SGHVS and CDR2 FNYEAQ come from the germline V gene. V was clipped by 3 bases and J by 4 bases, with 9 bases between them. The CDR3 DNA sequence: TGTGCCAGCAGCTTGTCGACACTCACCGGGGAGCTGTTTTTT. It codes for CASSLSTLTGELFF.

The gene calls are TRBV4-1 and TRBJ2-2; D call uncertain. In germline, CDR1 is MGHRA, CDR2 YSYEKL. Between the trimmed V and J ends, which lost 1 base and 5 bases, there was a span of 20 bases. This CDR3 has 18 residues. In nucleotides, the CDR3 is TGCGCCAGCAGCCAAGCCGTTACCGGGTTTTCCTGGACCGGGGAGCTGTTTTTT. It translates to CASSQAVTGFSWTGELFF.

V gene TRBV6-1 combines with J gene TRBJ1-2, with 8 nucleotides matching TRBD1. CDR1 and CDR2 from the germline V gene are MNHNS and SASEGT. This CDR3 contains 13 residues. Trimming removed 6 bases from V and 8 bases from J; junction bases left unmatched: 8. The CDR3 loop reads CASRTGEGYGYTF. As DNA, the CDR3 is TGTGCCAGCAGGACAGGGGAGGGATACGGCTACACCTTC.

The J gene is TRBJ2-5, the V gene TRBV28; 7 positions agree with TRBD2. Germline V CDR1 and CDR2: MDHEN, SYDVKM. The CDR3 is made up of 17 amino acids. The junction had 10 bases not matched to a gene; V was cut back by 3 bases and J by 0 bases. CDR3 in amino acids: CASSLVLAEGYQETQYF. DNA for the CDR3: TGTGCCAGCAGTTTGGTGCTAGCGGAGGGGTACCAAGAGACCCAGTACTTC.

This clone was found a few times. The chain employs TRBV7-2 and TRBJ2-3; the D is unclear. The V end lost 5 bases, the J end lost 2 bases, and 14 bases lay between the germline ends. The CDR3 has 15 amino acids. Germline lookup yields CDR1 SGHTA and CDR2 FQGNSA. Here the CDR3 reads CASSPFNVLTDTQYF. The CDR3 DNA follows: TGTGCCAGCAGCCCGTTTAACGTCCTCACAGATACGCAGTATTTT.

CDR3 region: CASSNLGLSSYEQYF. The CDR3 nucleotides read TGTGCCAGCAGTAATTTGGGATTGAGCTCCTACGAGCAGTACTTC. The chain combines TRBV11-2 with TRBJ2-7; D gene uncertain. This CDR3 spans 15 amino acids. V lost 6 bases to trimming and J lost 0 bases, with 15 bases between them. Germline lookup yields CDR1 SGHAT and CDR2 FQNNGV.

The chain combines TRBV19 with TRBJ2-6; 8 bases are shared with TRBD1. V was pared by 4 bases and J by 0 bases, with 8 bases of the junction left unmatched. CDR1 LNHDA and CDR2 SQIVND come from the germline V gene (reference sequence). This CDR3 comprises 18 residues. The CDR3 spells CASSKGPGQASGANVLTF. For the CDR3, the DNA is TGTGCCAGTAGTAAGGGCCCGGGACAGGCCTCTGGGGCCAACGTCCTGACTTTC.

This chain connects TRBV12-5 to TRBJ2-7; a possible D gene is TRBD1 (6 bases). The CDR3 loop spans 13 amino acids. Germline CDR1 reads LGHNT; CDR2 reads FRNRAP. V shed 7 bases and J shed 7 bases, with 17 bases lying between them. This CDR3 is CASATGLAGEQYF. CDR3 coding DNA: TGTGCTAGTGCTACAGGGCTAGCAGGTGAGCAGTACTTC.

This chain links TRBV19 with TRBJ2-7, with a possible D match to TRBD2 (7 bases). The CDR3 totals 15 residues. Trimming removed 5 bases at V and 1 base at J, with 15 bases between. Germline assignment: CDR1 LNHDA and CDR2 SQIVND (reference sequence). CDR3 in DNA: TGTGCCAGTAGTGCGGGGGCGACAGTTTCCTACGAGCAGTACTTC. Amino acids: CASSAGATVSYEQYF.

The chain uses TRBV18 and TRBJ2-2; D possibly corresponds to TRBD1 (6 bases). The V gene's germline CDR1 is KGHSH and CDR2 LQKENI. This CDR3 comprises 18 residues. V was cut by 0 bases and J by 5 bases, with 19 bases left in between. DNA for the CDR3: TGTGCCAGCTCACCACCCGGGACAAATCGCCACATAACCGGGGAGCTGTTTTTT. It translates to CASSPPGTNRHITGELFF.

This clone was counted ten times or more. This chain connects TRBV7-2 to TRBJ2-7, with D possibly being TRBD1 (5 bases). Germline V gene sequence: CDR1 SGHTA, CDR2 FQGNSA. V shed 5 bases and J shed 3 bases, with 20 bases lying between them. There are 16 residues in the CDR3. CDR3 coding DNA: TGTGCCAGCAGCCTAGGACACTCGAGACAGTACTACGAGCAGTACTTC. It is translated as CASSLGHSRQYYEQYF.

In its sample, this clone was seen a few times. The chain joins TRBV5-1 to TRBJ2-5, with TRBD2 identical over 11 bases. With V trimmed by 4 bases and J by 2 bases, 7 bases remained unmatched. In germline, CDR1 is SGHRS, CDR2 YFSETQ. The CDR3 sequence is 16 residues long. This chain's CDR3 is CASSRSGTSGQETQYF. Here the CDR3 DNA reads TGCGCCAGCAGCCGTTCCGGGACTAGCGGACAAGAGACCCAGTACTTC.

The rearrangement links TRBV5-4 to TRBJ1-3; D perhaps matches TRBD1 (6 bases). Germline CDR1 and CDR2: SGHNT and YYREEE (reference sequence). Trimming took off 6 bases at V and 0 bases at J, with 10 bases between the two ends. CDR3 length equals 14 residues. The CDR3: CASNRQDSGNTIYF. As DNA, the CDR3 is TGTGCCAGCAACAGACAGGACTCTGGAAACACCATATATTTT.

For the CDR3, the DNA is TGTGCCAGCAGTGAATTCCCTGACAGGGCCGAGCAGTACTTC. Its protein product is CASSEFPDRAEQYF. The chain joins TRBV2 to TRBJ2-7; 7 nucleotides align to TRBD1. The CDR3 is made up of 14 amino acids. Germline V gene lookup returns CDR1 SNHLY and CDR2 FYNNEI. V shed 2 bases and J 6 bases; nucleotides not matched to a gene: 7.

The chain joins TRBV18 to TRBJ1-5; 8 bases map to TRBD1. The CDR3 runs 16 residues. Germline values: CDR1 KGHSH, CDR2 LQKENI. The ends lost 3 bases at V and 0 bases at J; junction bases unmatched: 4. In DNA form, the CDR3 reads TGTGCCAGCTCACCGTTACAGGGGGATAGCAATCAGCCCCAGCATTTT. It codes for CASSPLQGDSNQPQHF. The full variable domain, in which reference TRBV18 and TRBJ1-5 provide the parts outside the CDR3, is NAGVMQNPRHLVRRRGQEARLRCSPMKGHSHVYWYRQLPEEGLKFMVYLQKENIIDESGMPKERFSAEFPKEGPSILRIQQVVRGDSAAYFCASSPLQGDSNQPQHFGDGTRLSIL.

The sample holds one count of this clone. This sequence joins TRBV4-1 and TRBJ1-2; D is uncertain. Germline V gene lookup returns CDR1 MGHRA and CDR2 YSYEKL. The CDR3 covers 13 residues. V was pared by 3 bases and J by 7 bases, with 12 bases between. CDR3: CASSHTGLFGYTF. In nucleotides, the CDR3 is TGCGCCAGCAGCCATACTGGATTATTTGGCTACACCTTC.

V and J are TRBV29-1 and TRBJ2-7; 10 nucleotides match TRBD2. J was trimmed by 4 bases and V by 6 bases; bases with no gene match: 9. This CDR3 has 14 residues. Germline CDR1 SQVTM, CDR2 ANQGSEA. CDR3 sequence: CSVGQLAGTYEQYF. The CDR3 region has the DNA TGCAGCGTAGGCCAACTAGCGGGAACATACGAGCAGTACTTC.

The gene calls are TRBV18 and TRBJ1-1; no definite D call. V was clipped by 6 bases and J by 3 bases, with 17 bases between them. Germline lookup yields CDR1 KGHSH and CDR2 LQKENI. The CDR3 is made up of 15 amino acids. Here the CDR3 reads CASSLGEGVYTEAFF. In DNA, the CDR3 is TGTGCCAGCTCCCTCGGGGAGGGAGTTTACACTGAAGCTTTCTTT. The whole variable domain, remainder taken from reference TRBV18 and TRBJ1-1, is NAGVMQNPRHLVRRRGQEARLRCSPMKGHSHVYWYRQLPEEGLKFMVYLQKENIIDESGMPKERFSAEFPKEGPSILRIQQVVRGDSAAYFCASSLGEGVYTEAFFGQGTRLTVV.

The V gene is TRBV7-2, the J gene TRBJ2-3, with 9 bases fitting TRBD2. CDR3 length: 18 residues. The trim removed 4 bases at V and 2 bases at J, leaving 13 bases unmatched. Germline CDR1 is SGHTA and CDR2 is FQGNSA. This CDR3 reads CASSSLTSGFRYTDTQYF. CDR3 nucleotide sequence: TGTGCCAGCAGCTCGCTGACTAGCGGCTTCCGATACACAGATACGCAGTATTTT.

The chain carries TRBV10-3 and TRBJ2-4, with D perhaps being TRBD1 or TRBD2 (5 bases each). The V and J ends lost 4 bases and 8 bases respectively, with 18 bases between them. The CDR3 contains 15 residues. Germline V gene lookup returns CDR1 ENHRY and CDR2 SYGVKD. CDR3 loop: CAISAGTTNRDIQYF. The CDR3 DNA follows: TGTGCCATCAGTGCCGGGACCACGAATCGGGACATTCAGTACTTC.

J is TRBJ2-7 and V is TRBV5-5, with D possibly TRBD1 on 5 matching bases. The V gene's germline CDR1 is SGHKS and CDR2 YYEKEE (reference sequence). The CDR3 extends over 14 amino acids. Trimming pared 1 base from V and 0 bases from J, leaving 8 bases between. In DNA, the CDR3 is TGTGCCAGCAGCTTGACAGGTAGCTCCTACGAGCAGTACTTC. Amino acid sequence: CASSLTGSSYEQYF.